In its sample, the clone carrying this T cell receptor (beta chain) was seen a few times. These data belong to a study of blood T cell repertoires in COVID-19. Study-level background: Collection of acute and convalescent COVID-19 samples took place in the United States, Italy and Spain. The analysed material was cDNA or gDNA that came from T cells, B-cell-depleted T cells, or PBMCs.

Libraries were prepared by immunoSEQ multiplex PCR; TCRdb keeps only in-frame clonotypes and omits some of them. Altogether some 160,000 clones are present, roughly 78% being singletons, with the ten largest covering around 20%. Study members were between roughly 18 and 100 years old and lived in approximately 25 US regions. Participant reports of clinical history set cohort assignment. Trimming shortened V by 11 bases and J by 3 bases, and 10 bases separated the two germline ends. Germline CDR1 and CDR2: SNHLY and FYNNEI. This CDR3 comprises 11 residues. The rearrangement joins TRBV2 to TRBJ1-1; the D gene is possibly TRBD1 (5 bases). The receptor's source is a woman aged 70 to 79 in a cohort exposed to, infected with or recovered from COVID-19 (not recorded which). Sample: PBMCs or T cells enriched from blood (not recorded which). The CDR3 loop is CAGGVHTEAFF. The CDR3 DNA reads TGTGCCGGAGGGGTTCACACTGAAGCTTTCTTT.